The T cell receptor (beta chain) described here comes from a study of cytomegalovirus exposure and HLA in healthy donors. Germline values: CDR1 LGHNA, CDR2 YNFKEQ. V was pared by 0 bases and J by 7 bases, with 9 bases of the junction left unmatched. The CDR3 is 16 residues long. PCR was performed using 60 Vbeta and 13 Jbeta primers. Assay used: immunoSEQ multiplex PCR; TCRdb lists only in-frame clones, some missing. Found here are some 150,000 clones, approximately 84% of them singletons; the top ten hold 2% to 2.5%. The source is a young woman in good health and CMV-seronegative. Material for sequencing was PBMCs. The chain has TRBV4-2 and TRBJ2-1; the match to TRBD1 covers 7 bases. CDR3 sequence (DNA): TGTGCCAGCAGCCAAGAAAAACAGGGGTTCCTTAATGAGCAGTTCTTC. Protein product: CASSQEKQGFLNEQFF.